This T cell receptor beta chain was documented in a study of shared clonotypes between healthy human individuals. The ends were cut back, 4 bases at V and 4 bases at J, with 3 bases in the middle. Looked up from germline, CDR1 is SGHTA and CDR2 is FQGNSA. The CDR3 extends over 11 amino acids. The material for each subset, its genomic DNA, was split evenly across several immunoSEQ plates. Generated by immunoSEQ multiplex PCR, the TCRdb table keeps only in-frame clones and is missing some. The data show over a million clones, roughly 74% seen once. For this clone: This sequence may be a read error, since a much larger clone differs from it by one base.

Sequenced input: memory CD4+ T cells from PBMCs. Indicated subset: CD45RA-negative fraction. The clonotype comes from a young man in good health. Some clones in this sample may be carry-over from other donors' samples. The chain combines TRBV7-2 with TRBJ2-3; D gene ambiguous. In DNA, the CDR3 is TGTGCCAGCAGCTCCGCAGATACGCAGTATTTT. It codes for CASSSADTQYF.